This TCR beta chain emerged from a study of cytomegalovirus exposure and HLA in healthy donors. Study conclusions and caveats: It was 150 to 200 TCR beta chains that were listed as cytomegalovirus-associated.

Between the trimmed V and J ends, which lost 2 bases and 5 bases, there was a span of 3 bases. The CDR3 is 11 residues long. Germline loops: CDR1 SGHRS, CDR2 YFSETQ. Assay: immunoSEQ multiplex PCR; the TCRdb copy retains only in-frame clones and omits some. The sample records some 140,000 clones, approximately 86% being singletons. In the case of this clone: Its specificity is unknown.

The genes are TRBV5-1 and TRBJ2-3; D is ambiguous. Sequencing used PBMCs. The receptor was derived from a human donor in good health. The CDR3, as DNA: TGCGCCAGCAGCTTCCTAGATACGCAGTATTTT. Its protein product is CASSFLDTQYF.